The text below deals with one TCR beta chain. Its antigen remains unidentified. This sample was included in a study of cytomegalovirus exposure and HLA in healthy donors. Notes on the study in general: Cytomegalovirus-associated status was assigned to more than 150 TCR beta chains.

The primer mix had 60 Vbeta and 13 Jbeta primers. The table came from immunoSEQ multiplex PCR; TCRdb's copy has only in-frame clones and leaves some out. This sample's table reports more than 140,000 clones. In germline, CDR1 is MNHEY, CDR2 SVGAGI. V was trimmed by 0 bases and J by 4 bases, leaving 12 bases between them. CDR3 size: 16 residues. V gene TRBV6-5 combines with J gene TRBJ2-2, with D tentatively TRBD2 (7 bases). The TCR comes from a young woman in good health and CMV-seronegative. The source material was PBMCs. The CDR3 spells CASSYSGGLGTGELFF. CDR3 nucleotide sequence: TGTGCCAGCAGTTACTCGGGGGGGCTAGGCACCGGGGAGCTGTTTTTT.